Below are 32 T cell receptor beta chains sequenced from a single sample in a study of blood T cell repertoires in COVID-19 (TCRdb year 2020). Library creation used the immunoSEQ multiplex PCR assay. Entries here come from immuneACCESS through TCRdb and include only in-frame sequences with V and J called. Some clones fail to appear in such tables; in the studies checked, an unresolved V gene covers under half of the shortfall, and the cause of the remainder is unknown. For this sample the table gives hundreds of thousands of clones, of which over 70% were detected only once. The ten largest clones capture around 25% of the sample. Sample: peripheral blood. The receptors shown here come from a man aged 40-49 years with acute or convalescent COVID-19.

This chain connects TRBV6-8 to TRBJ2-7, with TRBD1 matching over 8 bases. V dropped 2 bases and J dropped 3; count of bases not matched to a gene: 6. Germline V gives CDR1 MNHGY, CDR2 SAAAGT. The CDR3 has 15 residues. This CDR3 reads CASSYIGQGFYEQYF. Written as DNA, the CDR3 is TGTGCCAGCAGTTACATAGGACAGGGTTTCTACGAGCAGTACTTC.

In DNA form, the CDR3 reads TGTGCCAGCAGCCGGGCGGGAGGGCCCCAGGAGACCCAGTACTTC. Amino acid sequence: CASSRAGGPQETQYF. The chain joins TRBV4-2 to TRBJ2-5, with 9 nucleotides matching TRBD2. The CDR3 extends over 15 amino acids. Germline CDR1 reads LGHNA; CDR2 reads YNFKEQ. J lost 5 bases, V lost 4 bases, and 8 bases had no gene match.

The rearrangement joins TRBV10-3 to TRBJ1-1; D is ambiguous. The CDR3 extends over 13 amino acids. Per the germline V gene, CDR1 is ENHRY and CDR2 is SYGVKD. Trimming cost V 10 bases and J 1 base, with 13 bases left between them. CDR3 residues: CATQRGTNTEAFF. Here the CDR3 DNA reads TGTGCCACCCAGCGTGGTACGAACACTGAAGCTTTCTTT.

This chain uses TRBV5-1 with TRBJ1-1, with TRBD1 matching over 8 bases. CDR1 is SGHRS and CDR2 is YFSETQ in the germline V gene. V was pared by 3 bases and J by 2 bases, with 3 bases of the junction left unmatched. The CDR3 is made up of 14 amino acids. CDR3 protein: CASSSGTGNTEAFF. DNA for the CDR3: TGCGCCAGCAGCTCAGGGACAGGTAACACTGAAGCTTTCTTT.

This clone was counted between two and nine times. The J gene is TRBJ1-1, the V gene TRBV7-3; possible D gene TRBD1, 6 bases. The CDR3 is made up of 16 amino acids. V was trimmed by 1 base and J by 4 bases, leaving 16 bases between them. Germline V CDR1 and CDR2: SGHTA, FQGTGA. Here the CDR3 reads CASSLNRAGVGTEAFF. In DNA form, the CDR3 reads TGTGCCAGCAGCTTAAACAGGGCGGGGGTCGGCACTGAAGCTTTCTTT.

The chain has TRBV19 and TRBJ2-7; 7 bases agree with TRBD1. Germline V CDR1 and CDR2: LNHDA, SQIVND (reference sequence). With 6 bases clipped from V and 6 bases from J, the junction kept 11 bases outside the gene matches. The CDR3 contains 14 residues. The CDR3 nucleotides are TGTGCCAGTAGCAGGACAGGCAAAGGCGGCGAGCAGTACTTC. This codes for CASSRTGKGGEQYF.

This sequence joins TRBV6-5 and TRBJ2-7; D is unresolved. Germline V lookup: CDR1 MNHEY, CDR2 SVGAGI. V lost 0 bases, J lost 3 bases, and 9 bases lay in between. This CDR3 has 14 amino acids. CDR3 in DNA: TGTGCCAGCAGTTACTCTTCGAACAGCTACGAGCAGTACTTC. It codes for CASSYSSNSYEQYF.

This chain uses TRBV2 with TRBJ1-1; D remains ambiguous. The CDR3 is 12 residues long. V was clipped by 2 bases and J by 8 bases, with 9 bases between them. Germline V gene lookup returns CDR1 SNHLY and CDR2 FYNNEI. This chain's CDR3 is CASSEWAVEAFF. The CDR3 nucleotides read TGTGCCAGCAGTGAATGGGCAGTCGAAGCTTTCTTT.

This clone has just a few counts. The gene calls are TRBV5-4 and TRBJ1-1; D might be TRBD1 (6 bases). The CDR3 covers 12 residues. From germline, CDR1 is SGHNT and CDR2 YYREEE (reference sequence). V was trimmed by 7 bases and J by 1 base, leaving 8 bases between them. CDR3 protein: CASGGPNTEAFF. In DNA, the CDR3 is TGTGCCAGCGGGGGCCCGAACACTGAAGCTTTCTTT.

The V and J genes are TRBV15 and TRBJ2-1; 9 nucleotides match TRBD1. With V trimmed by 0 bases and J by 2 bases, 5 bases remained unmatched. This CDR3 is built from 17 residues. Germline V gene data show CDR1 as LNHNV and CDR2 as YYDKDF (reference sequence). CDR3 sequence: CATSRDMGQGPYNEQFF. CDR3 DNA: TGTGCCACCAGCAGAGATATGGGACAGGGCCCCTACAATGAGCAGTTCTTC.

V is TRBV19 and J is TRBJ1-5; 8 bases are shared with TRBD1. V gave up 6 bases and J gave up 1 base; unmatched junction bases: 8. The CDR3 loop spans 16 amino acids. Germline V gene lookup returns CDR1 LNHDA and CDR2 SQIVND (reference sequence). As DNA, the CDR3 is TGTGCCAGTAGACCTAGGACAGGGCCAAGCAATCAGCCCCAGCATTTT. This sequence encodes CASRPRTGPSNQPQHF.

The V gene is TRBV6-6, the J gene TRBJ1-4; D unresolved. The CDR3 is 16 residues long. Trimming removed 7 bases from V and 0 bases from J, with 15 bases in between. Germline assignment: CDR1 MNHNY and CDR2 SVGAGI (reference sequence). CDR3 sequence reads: CASTRTVMATNEKLFF. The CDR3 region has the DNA TGTGCCAGCACCCGAACGGTCATGGCAACTAATGAAAAACTGTTTTTT.

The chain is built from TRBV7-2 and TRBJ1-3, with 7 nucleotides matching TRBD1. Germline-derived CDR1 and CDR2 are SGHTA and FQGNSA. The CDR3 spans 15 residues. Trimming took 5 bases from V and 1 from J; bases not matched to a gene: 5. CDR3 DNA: TGTGCCAGCAGCCCCGGCAGGGGGTCTGGAAACACCATATATTTT. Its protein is CASSPGRGSGNTIYF.

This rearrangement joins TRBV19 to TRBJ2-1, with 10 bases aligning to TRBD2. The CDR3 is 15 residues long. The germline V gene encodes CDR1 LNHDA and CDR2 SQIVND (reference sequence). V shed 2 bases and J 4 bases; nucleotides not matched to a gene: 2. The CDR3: CASSISSGRYNEQFF. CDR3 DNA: TGTGCCAGTAGTATAAGTAGCGGGAGGTACAATGAGCAGTTCTTC. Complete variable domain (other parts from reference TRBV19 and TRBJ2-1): DGGITQSPKYLFRKEGQNVTLSCEQNLNHDAMYWYRQDPGQGLRLIYYSQIVNDFQKGDIAEGYSVSREKKESFPLTVTSAQKNPTAFYLCASSISSGRYNEQFFGPGTRLTVL.

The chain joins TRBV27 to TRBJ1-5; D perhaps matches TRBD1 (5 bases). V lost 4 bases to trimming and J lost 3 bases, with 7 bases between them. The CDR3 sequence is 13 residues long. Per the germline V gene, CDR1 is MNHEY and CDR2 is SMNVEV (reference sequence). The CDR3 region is CASSWGVNQPQHF. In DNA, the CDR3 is TGTGCCAGCAGTTGGGGGGTCAATCAGCCCCAGCATTTT.

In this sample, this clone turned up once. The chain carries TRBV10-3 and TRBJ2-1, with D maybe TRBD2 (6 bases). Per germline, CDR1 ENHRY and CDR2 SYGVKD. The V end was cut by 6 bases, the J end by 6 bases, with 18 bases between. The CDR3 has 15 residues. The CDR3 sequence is CAIRSTLGGTNEQFF. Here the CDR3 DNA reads TGTGCCATCAGATCCACCTTGGGGGGTACCAATGAGCAGTTCTTC.

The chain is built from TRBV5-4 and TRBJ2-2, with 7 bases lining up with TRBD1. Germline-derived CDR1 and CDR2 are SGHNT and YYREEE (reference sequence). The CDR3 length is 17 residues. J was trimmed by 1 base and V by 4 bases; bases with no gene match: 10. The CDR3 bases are TGTGCCAGCAGCCCAACCTTGGACAGGATGAACACCGGGGAGCTGTTTTTT. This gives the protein CASSPTLDRMNTGELFF.

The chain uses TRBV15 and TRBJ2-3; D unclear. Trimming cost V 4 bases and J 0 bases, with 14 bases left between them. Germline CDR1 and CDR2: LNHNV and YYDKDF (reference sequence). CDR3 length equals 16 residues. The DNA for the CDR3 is TGTGCCACCAGCACCCCGAGCATTAGTAGCACAGATACGCAGTATTTT. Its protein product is CATSTPSISSTDTQYF.

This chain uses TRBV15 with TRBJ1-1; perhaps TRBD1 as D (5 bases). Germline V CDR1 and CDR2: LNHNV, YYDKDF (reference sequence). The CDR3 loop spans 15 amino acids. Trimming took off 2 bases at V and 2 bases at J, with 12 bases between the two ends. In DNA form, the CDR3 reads TGTGCCACCAGCAGACGGGGGGGGGAAAACACTGAAGCTTTCTTT. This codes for CATSRRGGENTEAFF.

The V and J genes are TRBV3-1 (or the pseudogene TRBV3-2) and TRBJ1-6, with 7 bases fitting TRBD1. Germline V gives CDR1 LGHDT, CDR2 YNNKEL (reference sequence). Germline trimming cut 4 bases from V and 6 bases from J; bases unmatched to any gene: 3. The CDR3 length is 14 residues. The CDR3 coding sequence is TGTGCCAGCAGCCGGACAGGACCTAATTCACCCCTCCACTTT. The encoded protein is CASSRTGPNSPLHF.

In nucleotides, the CDR3 is TGCGCCAGCAGCCCGGCGCGACAGGGGACCCACAATGAGCAGTTCTTC. This encodes CASSPARQGTHNEQFF. The rearrangement joins TRBV5-1 to TRBJ2-1; 8 positions agree with TRBD1. This CDR3 region has 16 residues. CDR1 is SGHRS and CDR2 is YFSETQ in the germline V gene. The ends lost 4 bases at V and 5 bases at J; junction bases unmatched: 11.

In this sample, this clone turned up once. This chain's CDR3 is CASSLEGNTEAFF. The CDR3 DNA is TGCGCCAGCAGTTTGGAGGGGAACACTGAAGCTTTCTTT. The J gene is TRBJ1-1, the V gene TRBV10-2; no reliable D call. V was pared by 5 bases and J by 1 base, with 8 bases between. The length of the CDR3 is 13 residues. Germline V gene lookup returns CDR1 WSHSY and CDR2 SAAADI.

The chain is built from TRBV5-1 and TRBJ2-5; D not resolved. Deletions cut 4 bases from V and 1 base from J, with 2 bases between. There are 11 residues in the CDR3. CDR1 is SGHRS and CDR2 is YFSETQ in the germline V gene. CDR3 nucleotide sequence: TGCGCCAGCAGCCGCCAAGAGACCCAGTACTTC. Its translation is CASSRQETQYF.

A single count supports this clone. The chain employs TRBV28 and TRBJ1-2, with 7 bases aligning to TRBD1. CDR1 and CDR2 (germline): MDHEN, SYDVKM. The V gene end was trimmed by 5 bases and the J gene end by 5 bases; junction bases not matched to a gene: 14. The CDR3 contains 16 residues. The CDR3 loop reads CASSPPTGTVRYGYTF. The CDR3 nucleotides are TGTGCCAGCAGTCCCCCGACAGGGACGGTTAGATATGGCTACACCTTC.

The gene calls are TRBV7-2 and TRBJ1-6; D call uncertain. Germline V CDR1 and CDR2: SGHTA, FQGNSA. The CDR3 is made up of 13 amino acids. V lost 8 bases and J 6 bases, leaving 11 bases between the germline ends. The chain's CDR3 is CASSIQRNSPLHF. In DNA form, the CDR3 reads TGTGCCAGCTCCATCCAGCGTAATTCACCCCTCCACTTT.

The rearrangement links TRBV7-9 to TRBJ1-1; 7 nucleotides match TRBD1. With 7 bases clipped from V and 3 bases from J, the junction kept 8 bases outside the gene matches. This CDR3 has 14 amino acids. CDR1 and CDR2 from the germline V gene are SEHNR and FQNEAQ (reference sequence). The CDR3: CASTLTGFHTEAFF. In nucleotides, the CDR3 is TGTGCCAGCACCCTGACAGGGTTTCACACTGAAGCTTTCTTT.

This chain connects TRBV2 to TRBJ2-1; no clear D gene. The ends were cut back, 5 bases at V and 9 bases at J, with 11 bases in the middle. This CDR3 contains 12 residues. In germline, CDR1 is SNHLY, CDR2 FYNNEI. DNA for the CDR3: TGTGCCAGCAGTTTTTCCCCAATTGAGCAGTTCTTC. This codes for CASSFSPIEQFF. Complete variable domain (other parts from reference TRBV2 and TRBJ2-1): EPEVTQTPSHQVTQMGQEVILRCVPISNHLYFYWYRQILGQKVEFLVSFYNNEISEKSEIFDDQFSVERPDGSNFTLKIRSTKLEDSAMYFCASSFSPIEQFFGPGTRLTVL.

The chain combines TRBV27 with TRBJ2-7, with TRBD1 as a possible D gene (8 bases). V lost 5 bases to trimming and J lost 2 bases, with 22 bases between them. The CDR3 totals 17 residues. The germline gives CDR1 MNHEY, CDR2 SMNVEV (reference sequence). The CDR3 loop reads CASSHGLDRGGAYEQYF. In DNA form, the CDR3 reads TGTGCCAGCAGTCACGGCCTCGACAGGGGAGGGGCCTACGAGCAGTACTTC.

As DNA, the CDR3 is TGTGCCAGCAGCTCACTAGCGGGGTCCGGCGAGCAGTACTTC. Its translation: CASSSLAGSGEQYF. The V and J genes are TRBV5-5 and TRBJ2-7; TRBD2 agrees at 10 bases. Germline CDR1 is SGHKS and CDR2 is YYEKEE (reference sequence). After removal of 3 bases from V and 6 bases from J, the junction contained 6 bases not matched to a gene. The CDR3 is made up of 14 amino acids.

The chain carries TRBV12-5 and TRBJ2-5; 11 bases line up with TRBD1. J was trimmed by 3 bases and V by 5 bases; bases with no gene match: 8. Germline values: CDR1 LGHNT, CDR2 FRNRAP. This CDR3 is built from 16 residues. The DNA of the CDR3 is TGTGCTAGTGGTAAACCACGGGACAGGGGGGAAGAGACCCAGTACTTC. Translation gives CASGKPRDRGEETQYF.

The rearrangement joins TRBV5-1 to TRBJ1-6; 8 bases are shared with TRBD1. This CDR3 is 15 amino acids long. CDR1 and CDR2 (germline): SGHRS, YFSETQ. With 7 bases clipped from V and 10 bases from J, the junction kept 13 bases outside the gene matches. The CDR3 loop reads CASEAGGVTRSPLHF. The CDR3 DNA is TGCGCCAGCGAGGCAGGGGGCGTAACCCGATCACCCCTCCACTTT.

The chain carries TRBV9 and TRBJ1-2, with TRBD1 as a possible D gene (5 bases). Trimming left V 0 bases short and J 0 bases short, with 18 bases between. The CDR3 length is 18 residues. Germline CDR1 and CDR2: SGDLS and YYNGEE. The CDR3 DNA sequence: TGTGCCAGCAGCGTAGGCAGGGCCACCGCGCCTTCTAACTATGGCTACACCTTC. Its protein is CASSVGRATAPSNYGYTF.